The 28 T cell receptor beta chains in this list originate from one sample, sequenced in a study of shared clonotypes between healthy human individuals. The protocol was immunoSEQ multiplex PCR, while the TCRdb copy is restricted to in-frame clones and leaves out a portion. The sample holds a few hundred thousand clones, just over 65% seen once. The sample taken for sequencing was memory CD4+ T cells sorted from blood. Sample subset: CD45RA-negative fraction. These receptor sequences come from a man aged 30 to 39 in good health.

This clone was found a few times. The rearrangement joins TRBV28 to TRBJ1-5, with no clear D. CDR1 and CDR2 from the germline V gene are MDHEN and SYDVKM. This CDR3 comprises 15 residues. V shed 4 bases and J shed 1 base, with 11 bases lying between them. The DNA of the CDR3 is TGTGCCAGCAGTTCCCGACGACGGAGCAATCAGCCCCAGCATTTT. Amino acids: CASSSRRRSNQPQHF.

This clone was observed a handful of times. CDR3 protein: CASWAGQNQPQHF. DNA of the CDR3: TGCGCCAGCTGGGCAGGGCAAAATCAGCCCCAGCATTTT. J is TRBJ1-5 and V is TRBV10-2, with a tentative D call TRBD1 (5 bases). Germline CDR1 WSHSY, CDR2 SAAADI. V was trimmed by 8 bases and J by 4 bases, leaving 12 bases between them. This CDR3 has 13 amino acids.

This chain uses TRBV4-3 with TRBJ1-4, with TRBD1 as a possible D gene (5 bases). CDR3 length: 15 amino acids. Germline CDR1 LGHNA, CDR2 YSLEER. V lost 1 base and J lost 4, with 10 bases in between. The CDR3 nucleotides read TGCGCCAGCAGCCAAGGGGGCGGAGATAATGAAAAACTGTTTTTT. Its protein product is CASSQGGGDNEKLFF.

The rearrangement uses TRBV5-1 and TRBJ2-2, with 13 bases matching TRBD2. Germline CDR1 reads SGHRS; CDR2 reads YFSETQ. The CDR3 runs 19 residues. Trimming cost V 0 bases and J 6 bases; bases outside gene matches: 11. CDR3 nucleotides: TGCGCCAGCAGCTTGGATCTCCGACTAGCGGGAGGTCAGGCCGGGGAGCTGTTTTTT. Protein sequence: CASSLDLRLAGGQAGELFF.

The V and J genes are TRBV14 and TRBJ2-3, with D maybe TRBD1 (5 bases). Germline-derived CDR1 and CDR2 are SGHDN and FVKESK. The CDR3 consists of 14 residues. The V and J ends lost 1 base and 3 bases respectively, with 8 bases between them. CDR3 in amino acids: CASSQVRGTDTQYF. Written as DNA, the CDR3 is TGTGCCAGCAGCCAAGTAAGGGGAACAGATACGCAGTATTTT.

This clone came up a few times. The chain has TRBV19 and TRBJ2-1; D possibly corresponds to TRBD1 (6 bases). This CDR3 comprises 14 residues. V lost 5 bases and J 0 bases, leaving 8 bases between the germline ends. Germline CDR1 is LNHDA and CDR2 is SQIVND (reference sequence). The CDR3 sequence: CASSVDSSYNEQFF. The CDR3, as DNA: TGTGCCAGTAGTGTGGACAGCTCCTACAATGAGCAGTTCTTC.

The chain couples TRBV4-2 to TRBJ2-1, with 7 positions matching TRBD2. The CDR3 sequence is 18 residues long. V shed 0 bases, J shed 8 bases, and the junction held 16 bases outside the gene matches. CDR1 is LGHNA, CDR2 YNFKEQ, per germline. The CDR3 loop is CASSQEGESGVGLHEQFF. As DNA, the CDR3 is TGTGCCAGCAGCCAAGAAGGGGAGAGCGGGGTGGGCCTCCATGAGCAGTTCTTC.

This clone has a handful of counts. CDR3 in DNA: TGTGCCAGCAGCACCTACACAGATACGCAGTATTTT. This translates into CASSTYTDTQYF. The chain is built from TRBV27 and TRBJ2-3; D gene ambiguous. CDR1 and CDR2 from the germline V gene are MNHEY and SMNVEV (reference sequence). The CDR3 spans 12 residues. The germline V and J ends were trimmed by 6 bases and 2 bases, with 6 bases remaining between them.

The CDR3 DNA reads TGTGCCAGCAGGGTGGGGAGGGGGCACACCATATATTTT. Translated: CASRVGRGHTIYF. The rearrangement links TRBV6-6 to TRBJ1-3; 7 bases map to TRBD1. CDR1 and CDR2 (germline): MNHNY, SVGAGI (reference sequence). This CDR3 contains 13 residues. Trimming cost V 6 bases and J 8 bases; bases outside gene matches: 7.

There are a few counts of this clone. The V call is TRBV2, the J call TRBJ2-7, with D possibly TRBD1 on 5 matching bases. In germline, CDR1 is SNHLY, CDR2 FYNNEI. The CDR3 consists of 14 residues. Trimming cost V 4 bases and J 0 bases, with 10 bases left between them. The CDR3 loop is CASSAGLGSYEQYF. The CDR3 DNA sequence: TGTGCCAGCAGTGCAGGGTTGGGCTCCTACGAGCAGTACTTC.

The chain uses TRBV28 and TRBJ2-1; D is perhaps TRBD2 (5 bases). Per the germline V gene, CDR1 is MDHEN and CDR2 is SYDVKM. V was shortened by 4 bases and J by 0 bases, with 16 bases between the two germline ends. The CDR3 is 17 residues long. The CDR3 sequence: CASSYPPADLSYNEQFF. The CDR3 nucleotides read TGTGCCAGCAGTTACCCCCCAGCGGACCTCTCCTACAATGAGCAGTTCTTC.

V and J are TRBV19 and TRBJ1-1; 7 positions agree with TRBD1. The V gene's germline CDR1 is LNHDA and CDR2 SQIVND (reference sequence). The CDR3 sequence is 12 residues long. V shed 7 bases, J shed 11 bases, and the junction held 10 bases outside the gene matches. The CDR3 reads CASNLRQGLAFF. Written as DNA, the CDR3 is TGTGCCAGTAACCTCAGACAGGGTCTGGCTTTCTTT.

The rearrangement uses TRBV5-1 and TRBJ2-3; 10 bases are a match to TRBD2. The CDR3 sequence is 15 residues long. The V gene's germline CDR1 is SGHRS and CDR2 YFSETQ. Trimming at V came to 7 bases and at J to 2 bases, leaving 7 bases not matched to a gene. CDR3 nucleotides: TGCGCCAGCGGGCTAGGACTAGCGGCCACAGATACGCAGTATTTT. Its protein product is CASGLGLAATDTQYF.

Points on this clone: A read error may produce the germline difference seen at one junction end. The chain is built from TRBV6-1 and TRBJ2-7; D remains ambiguous. The V gene's germline CDR1 is MNHNS and CDR2 SASEGT. CDR3 size: 13 residues. CDR3 residues: CASTEDGFYEQYF. The CDR3 nucleotides read TGTGCCAGCACTGAAGATGGGTTCTACGAGCAGTACTTC.

The chain carries TRBV18 and TRBJ2-1; no reliable D call. The CDR3 contains 13 residues. Trimming left V 1 base short and J 4 bases short, with 5 bases between. Germline V lookup: CDR1 KGHSH, CDR2 LQKENI. The CDR3 nucleotides read TGTGCCAGCTCACCACGGCCTTACAATGAGCAGTTCTTC. It specifies CASSPRPYNEQFF.

This chain links TRBV19 with TRBJ1-2; D call uncertain. Per the germline V gene, CDR1 is LNHDA and CDR2 is SQIVND (reference sequence). The CDR3 is 15 amino acids. With 5 bases removed from V and 2 bases from J, the gap between germline ends came to 15 bases. CDR3 residues: CASSLPRTVNYGYTF. Here the CDR3 DNA reads TGTGCCAGTAGTCTCCCCAGGACGGTGAACTATGGCTACACCTTC.

CDR3 loop: CASSITGTGGYEQYF. For the CDR3, the DNA is TGTGCCAGTAGTATCACCGGGACTGGAGGCTACGAGCAGTACTTC. The rearrangement links TRBV19 to TRBJ2-7; possibly TRBD2 for D (6 bases). Trimming shortened V by 3 bases and J by 3 bases, and 15 bases separated the two germline ends. The CDR3 extends over 15 amino acids. Germline CDR1 and CDR2: LNHDA and SQIVND (reference sequence).

J is TRBJ2-1 and V is TRBV7-2, with D unclear. Trimming pared 3 bases from V and 0 bases from J, leaving 6 bases between. From germline, CDR1 is SGHTA and CDR2 FQGNSA. The CDR3 consists of 14 residues. For the CDR3, the DNA is TGTGCCAGCAGCTTCCGGAGCTCCTACAATGAGCAGTTCTTC. Its protein product is CASSFRSSYNEQFF.

The chain couples TRBV5-1 to TRBJ2-6; D uncertain. V lost 0 bases, J lost 0 bases, and 7 bases lay in between. The CDR3 consists of 16 residues. Germline V lookup: CDR1 SGHRS, CDR2 YFSETQ. The DNA for the CDR3 is TGCGCCAGCAGCTTGGGTGTTGGCTCTGGGGCCAACGTCCTGACTTTC. Translating gives CASSLGVGSGANVLTF.

The chain carries TRBV30 and TRBJ2-1; D unresolved. CDR1 and CDR2 (germline): GTSNPN, SVGIG (reference sequence). Deletions cut 0 bases from V and 4 bases from J, with 4 bases between. This CDR3 comprises 12 residues. The CDR3 region is CAWSVGYNEQFF. The DNA for the CDR3 is TGTGCCTGGAGTGTCGGGTACAATGAGCAGTTCTTC.

This clone was counted between two and nine times. This rearrangement joins TRBV2 to TRBJ2-1; possible D gene TRBD1, 6 bases. The V end lost 4 bases, the J end lost 3 bases, and 13 bases lay between the germline ends. The CDR3 spans 15 residues. Germline values: CDR1 SNHLY, CDR2 FYNNEI. The CDR3 reads CASSVGRGDYNEQFF. The CDR3 DNA reads as TGTGCCAGCAGTGTTGGCAGGGGTGACTACAATGAGCAGTTCTTC.

CDR3 in amino acids: CASRLSNRPGELFF. In nucleotides, the CDR3 is TGTGCCAGCAGATTATCTAACCGGCCCGGGGAGCTGTTTTTT. This chain links TRBV7-6 with TRBJ2-2, with no clear D. The germline gives CDR1 SGHVS, CDR2 FNYEAQ. The CDR3 is 14 amino acids. The ends were cut back, 6 bases at V and 6 bases at J, with 14 bases in the middle.

This chain links TRBV7-3 with TRBJ2-7, with no clear D. The ends were cut back, 4 bases at V and 6 bases at J, with 13 bases in the middle. The CDR3 has 13 residues. Germline V gives CDR1 SGHTA, CDR2 FQGTGA. For the CDR3, the DNA is TGTGCCAGCAGCTCCACCGGGCCGGGCGAGCAGTACTTC. This gives the protein CASSSTGPGEQYF.

CDR3 amino acids: CASSPEREGTDTQYF. The CDR3 DNA follows: TGTGCCAGCAGCCCTGAGCGGGAGGGCACAGATACGCAGTATTTT. The rearrangement joins TRBV7-2 to TRBJ2-3, with 9 bases lining up with TRBD2. The length of the CDR3 is 15 residues. Unmatched junction bases numbered 4, after V lost 5 bases and J lost 1 base. Germline loops: CDR1 SGHTA, CDR2 FQGNSA.

The V and J genes are TRBV12-5 and TRBJ1-1, with TRBD1 matching 8 bases. The V gene end was trimmed by 9 bases and the J gene end by 8 bases; junction bases not matched to a gene: 20. The CDR3 runs 16 residues. Germline V CDR1 and CDR2: LGHNT, FRNRAP. In nucleotides, the CDR3 is TGTGCTAGCGATTTAAGACAGGGGCTTAGACCGACCGAAGCTTTCTTT. The encoded protein is CASDLRQGLRPTEAFF.

The chain combines TRBV5-1 with TRBJ2-1, with D unclear. The V end lost 0 bases, the J end lost 10 bases, and 11 bases lay between the germline ends. Germline CDR1 and CDR2: SGHRS and YFSETQ. This CDR3 spans 13 amino acids. CDR3: CASSLETRQEQFF. In DNA form, the CDR3 reads TGCGCCAGCAGCTTGGAAACCAGGCAAGAGCAGTTCTTC.

This sequence joins TRBV10-3 and TRBJ1-3, with D possibly matching TRBD1 (6 bases). CDR1 is ENHRY and CDR2 is SYGVKD in the germline V gene. V was trimmed by 9 bases and J by 5 bases, leaving 17 bases between them. The CDR3 is 14 amino acids. CDR3 sequence reads: CAIKGDLNRNTIYF. The CDR3 DNA reads TGTGCCATTAAGGGGGACTTGAATCGAAACACCATATATTTT.

Concerning this clone: The sample contains more than one DNA sequence encoding this CDR3. This chain uses TRBV6-4 with TRBJ1-1; D is perhaps TRBD1 (5 bases). This CDR3 comprises 13 residues. Germline V lookup: CDR1 MRHNA, CDR2 SNTAGT. Trimming took 4 bases from V and 8 from J, leaving 14 bases between them. The CDR3 region has the DNA TGTGCCAGCAGTGGGGGGACGGGGACCGAAGCTTTCTTT. It codes for CASSGGTGTEAFF.